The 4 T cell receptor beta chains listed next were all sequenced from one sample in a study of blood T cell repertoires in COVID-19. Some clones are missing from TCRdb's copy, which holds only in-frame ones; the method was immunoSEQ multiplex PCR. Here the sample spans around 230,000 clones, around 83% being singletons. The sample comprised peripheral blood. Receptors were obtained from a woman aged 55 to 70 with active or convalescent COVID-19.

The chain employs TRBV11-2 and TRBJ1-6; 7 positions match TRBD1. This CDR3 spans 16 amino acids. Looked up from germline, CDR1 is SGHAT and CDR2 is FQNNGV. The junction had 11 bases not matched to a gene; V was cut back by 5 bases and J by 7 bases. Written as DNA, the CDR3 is TGTGCCAGCAGCCACTCCAGGACAGGAACGAATTCACCCCTCCACTTT. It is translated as CASSHSRTGTNSPLHF.

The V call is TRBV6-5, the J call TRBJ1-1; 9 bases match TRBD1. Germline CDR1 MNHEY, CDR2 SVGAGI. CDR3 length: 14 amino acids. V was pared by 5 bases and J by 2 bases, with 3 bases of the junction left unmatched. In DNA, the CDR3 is TGTGCCAGCAGTATGGACAGGGGAAACACTGAAGCTTTCTTT. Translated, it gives CASSMDRGNTEAFF.

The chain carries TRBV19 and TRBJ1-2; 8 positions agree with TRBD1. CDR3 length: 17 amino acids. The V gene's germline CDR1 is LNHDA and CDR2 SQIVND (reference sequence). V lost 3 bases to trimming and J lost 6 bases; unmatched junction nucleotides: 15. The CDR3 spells CASSIFPPRQGTNGYTF. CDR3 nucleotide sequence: TGTGCCAGTAGTATCTTCCCCCCCCGACAGGGGACAAATGGCTACACCTTC.

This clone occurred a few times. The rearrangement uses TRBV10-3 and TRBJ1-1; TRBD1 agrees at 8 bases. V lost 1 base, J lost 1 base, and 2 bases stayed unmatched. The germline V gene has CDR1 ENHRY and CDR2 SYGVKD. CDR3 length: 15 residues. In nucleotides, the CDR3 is TGTGCCATCAGTGAGTACGGACAGGGGAACACTGAAGCTTTCTTT. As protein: CAISEYGQGNTEAFF.